The sequence of this T cell receptor beta chain was determined in a study of OX40 agonist ivuxolimab in advanced cancers. Autoimmune disease history or systemic immunosuppression led to patient exclusion. The V gene end was trimmed by 5 bases and the J gene end by 5 bases; junction bases not matched to a gene: 9. Germline CDR1 is MRHNA and CDR2 is SNTAGT. The CDR3 runs to 15 residues. The data were produced by immunoSEQ multiplex PCR, yet TCRdb's version contains in-frame clones alone and is incomplete. The repertoire holds over 45,000 clones, over 80% seen once, with 3% to 3.5% in the top ten. Study-level results: Circulating CD4+ and CD8+ T cells showed clonal expansion by week 6 at 0.1 to 3.0 mg/kg.

In regard to this clone: Its antigen is unidentified.

The chain is built from TRBV6-4 and TRBJ1-1; TRBD1 agrees at 9 bases. This TCR came from an adult with an advanced solid tumor such as melanoma, head and neck, liver or kidney cancer. Specimen: CD4+ or CD8+ T cells sorted from blood, collected in a trial of the OX40 agonist ivuxolimab. The CDR3 loop is CASSSTGTGRTEAFF. The CDR3 DNA sequence: TGTGCCAGCAGTTCAACCGGGACAGGGAGGACTGAAGCTTTCTTT.